This TCR beta chain appears in the sequencing data of a study of multiple sclerosis patients with progressive multifocal leukoencephalopathy. The ends were cut back, 0 bases at V and 9 bases at J, with 9 bases in the middle. Germline V gene lookup returns CDR1 MNHEY and CDR2 SVGAGI. This CDR3 comprises 12 residues. Sequencing used immunoSEQ multiplex PCR; TCRdb keeps in-frame clones, though not all of them. Of about 32,000 clones listed, roughly 86% are singletons. Specified time point: time of PML onset. The T3 samples were drawn when PML began. The chain employs TRBV6-5 and TRBJ2-7, with unresolved D. The TCR was taken from a woman aged 40 to 49 with progressive multifocal leukoencephalopathy. The material was PBMCs, obtained from a patient treated with natalizumab. The CDR3 region is CASSYSKGRQYF. In DNA form, the CDR3 reads TGTGCCAGCAGTTACTCGAAGGGTAGGCAGTACTTC.